These 20 T cell receptor beta chains came from one sample sequenced in a study of blood T cell repertoires in COVID-19. Assay used: immunoSEQ multiplex PCR; TCRdb lists only in-frame clones, some missing. Of about 130,000 clones listed, 80% to 85% are singletons. The specimen was peripheral blood. These receptors all come from a woman aged 55-70 years with active or convalescent COVID-19.

This clone was picked up many times. This CDR3 reads CASSRAISGAYEQYF. The CDR3 DNA reads TGTGCCAGCAGCCGCGCGATTAGCGGAGCCTACGAGCAGTACTTC. This chain joins TRBV7-2 and TRBJ2-7; weak D call: TRBD2 (6 bases). The CDR3 sequence is 15 residues long. Trimming stripped 5 bases from V and 2 bases from J, with 16 bases between. Germline V gene sequence: CDR1 SGHTA, CDR2 FQGNSA.

The chain couples TRBV24-1 to TRBJ1-3, with 7 nucleotides matching TRBD1. With V trimmed by 9 bases and J by 4 bases, 8 bases remained unmatched. Germline loops: CDR1 KGHDR, CDR2 SFDVKD. The CDR3 spans 14 residues. The CDR3 region has the DNA TGTGCCACCCAAGAACAGGGGCCCGGAAACACCATATATTTT. Translating it yields CATQEQGPGNTIYF.

This sequence joins TRBV9 and TRBJ1-2, with TRBD1 matching over 8 bases. This CDR3 has 14 residues. CDR1 and CDR2 (germline): SGDLS, YYNGEE. With V trimmed by 4 bases and J by 3 bases, 5 bases remained unmatched. The CDR3 DNA follows: TGTGCCAGCAGCACCCAGACAGGGGACTATGGCTACACCTTC. Its protein is CASSTQTGDYGYTF.

This rearrangement joins TRBV3-1 (or the pseudogene TRBV3-2) to TRBJ1-5; no definite D call. Germline V gene sequence: CDR1 LGHDT, CDR2 YNNKEL (reference sequence). The CDR3 has 19 amino acids. Trimming shortened V by 6 bases and J by 0 bases, and 24 bases separated the two germline ends. In DNA form, the CDR3 reads TGTGCCAGCAGTCATTATGTGAGGGCAGCATCATATAGCAATCAGCCCCAGCATTTT. This codes for CASSHYVRAASYSNQPQHF.

This chain links TRBV28 with TRBJ2-3, with D tentatively TRBD1 (6 bases). Germline CDR1 is MDHEN and CDR2 is SYDVKM. V was cut by 7 bases and J by 6 bases, with 17 bases left in between. CDR3 length: 14 residues. The CDR3 DNA reads TGTGCCAGCACCCGGACAGCGGAAGGGGATACGCAGTATTTT. Its translation is CASTRTAEGDTQYF.

The chain couples TRBV6-5 to TRBJ1-4, with D perhaps TRBD1 (6 bases). Trimming left V 6 bases short and J 8 bases short, with 19 bases between. CDR1 MNHEY and CDR2 SVGAGI come from the germline V gene. This CDR3 has 15 residues. The CDR3 DNA reads TGTGCCAGCAGGTTACGGGGGGCGGGTTGGGAAAAACTGTTTTTT. Protein: CASRLRGAGWEKLFF.

V and J are TRBV10-3 and TRBJ2-1; D is unclear. Germline CDR1 ENHRY, CDR2 SYGVKD. There are 14 residues in the CDR3. The V gene lost 4 bases and the J gene lost 1 base, with 8 bases spanning the gap. Here the CDR3 DNA reads TGTGCCATCAGTGGAGGCTCTTCCTACAATGAGCAGTTCTTC. Amino acid sequence: CAISGGSSYNEQFF.

The gene calls are TRBV6-2 or TRBV6-3 and TRBJ1-5; D might be TRBD1 (5 bases). CDR1 and CDR2 (germline): MNHEY, SVGEGT. The CDR3 totals 14 residues. Trimming cost V 5 bases and J 8 bases, with 16 bases left between them. The chain's CDR3 is CASSESGPGKPQHF. The CDR3 DNA sequence: TGTGCCAGCAGTGAGTCAGGGCCCGGAAAGCCCCAGCATTTT.

The rearrangement uses TRBV7-2 and TRBJ2-1, with 7 nucleotides matching TRBD2. The length of the CDR3 is 15 residues. Unmatched junction bases numbered 7, after V lost 4 bases and J lost 4 bases. The germline gives CDR1 SGHTA, CDR2 FQGNSA. This chain's CDR3 is CASSSHPGLYNEQFF. In nucleotides, the CDR3 is TGTGCCAGCAGCTCTCACCCGGGACTATACAATGAGCAGTTCTTC.

The rearrangement uses TRBV18 and TRBJ2-1; tentative D call: TRBD2 (6 bases). The ends were cut back, 1 base at V and 5 bases at J, with 9 bases in the middle. This CDR3 spans 14 amino acids. CDR1 KGHSH and CDR2 LQKENI come from the germline V gene. The CDR3 region has the DNA TGTGCCAGCTCACCACGGAGACTAGACAATGAGCAGTTCTTC. It translates to CASSPRRLDNEQFF.

Written as DNA, the CDR3 is TGCGCCAGCAGCGTGACTAGCGAATCCTACAATGAGCAGTTCTTC. It codes for CASSVTSESYNEQFF. The gene calls are TRBV5-1 and TRBJ2-1; 8 bases align to TRBD2. Germline trimming cut 4 bases from V and 1 base from J; bases unmatched to any gene: 4. There are 15 residues in the CDR3. Germline CDR1 and CDR2: SGHRS and YFSETQ.

This rearrangement joins TRBV7-2 to TRBJ1-1, with TRBD1 matching 8 bases. This CDR3 has 15 amino acids. The germline CDR1 and CDR2 sequences are SGHTA and FQGNSA. The V gene end was trimmed by 2 bases and the J gene end by 0 bases; junction bases not matched to a gene: 2. The CDR3 sequence: CASSLRTGMNTEAFF. The CDR3 bases are TGTGCCAGCAGCTTAAGGACAGGGATGAACACTGAAGCTTTCTTT. Combining the CDR3 with reference TRBV7-2 and TRBJ1-1 gives the whole variable domain GAGVSQSPSNKVTEKGKDVELRCDPISGHTALYWYRQSLGQGLEFLIYFQGNSAPDKSGLPSDRFSAERTGGSVSTLTIQRTQQEDSAVYLCASSLRTGMNTEAFFGQGTRLTVV.

V and J are TRBV24-1 and TRBJ2-5, with TRBD2 as a possible D gene (6 bases). The CDR3 length is 15 residues. From germline, CDR1 is KGHDR and CDR2 SFDVKD. The germline V and J ends were trimmed by 4 bases and 1 base, with 12 bases remaining between them. CDR3 residues: CATSDYRLGQETQYF. DNA for the CDR3: TGTGCCACCAGTGACTACCGACTAGGCCAAGAGACCCAGTACTTC.

V usage is TRBV24-1 and J usage is TRBJ2-1, with TRBD2 matching over 7 bases. The germline gives CDR1 KGHDR, CDR2 SFDVKD. Unmatched junction bases numbered 7, after V lost 3 bases and J lost 6 bases. This CDR3 spans 15 amino acids. CDR3 residues: CATSDRLAEGNEQFF. CDR3 nucleotide sequence: TGTGCCACCAGTGATCGACTAGCTGAGGGCAATGAGCAGTTCTTC.

V and J are TRBV9 and TRBJ1-6; unclear D gene. From germline, CDR1 is SGDLS and CDR2 YYNGEE. This CDR3 region has 15 residues. Trimming took off 2 bases at V and 8 bases at J, with 14 bases between the two ends. The CDR3 here is CASSVDTEFDSPLHF. The DNA for the CDR3 is TGTGCCAGCAGCGTTGACACAGAATTTGATTCACCCCTCCACTTT.

The V call is TRBV19, the J call TRBJ1-5, with 7 bases identical to TRBD1. The CDR3 loop spans 17 amino acids. J gave up 0 bases and V 9 bases, and 14 bases lay outside the gene matches. Germline values: CDR1 LNHDA, CDR2 SQIVND (reference sequence). CDR3 sequence: CASETTGARVSNQPQHF. The CDR3 region has the DNA TGTGCCAGCGAAACCACAGGGGCCAGGGTTAGCAATCAGCCCCAGCATTTT. The full variable domain, its missing parts supplied by reference TRBV19 and TRBJ1-5, is DGGITQSPKYLFRKEGQNVTLSCEQNLNHDAMYWYRQDPGQGLRLIYYSQIVNDFQKGDIAEGYSVSREKKESFPLTVTSAQKNPTAFYLCASETTGARVSNQPQHFGDGTRLSIL.

This chain links TRBV29-1 with TRBJ1-1; D is uncertain. CDR3 length: 12 amino acids. Germline CDR1 is SQVTM and CDR2 is ANQGSEA. V lost 4 bases and J lost 3, with 9 bases in between. The CDR3 bases are TGCAGCGTTGGTTACGGGGACACTGAAGCTTTCTTT. This gives the protein CSVGYGDTEAFF.

This clone was seen only once. The genes are TRBV6-5 and TRBJ1-1, with TRBD1 matching over 9 bases. With 10 bases clipped from V and 3 bases from J, the junction kept 9 bases outside the gene matches. Germline CDR1 is MNHEY and CDR2 is SVGAGI. The CDR3 totals 14 residues. The CDR3 sequence: CANSPTGGHTEAFF. The CDR3 nucleotides read TGTGCCAACTCACCGACAGGGGGTCACACTGAAGCTTTCTTT.

The genes are TRBV5-4 and TRBJ2-3, with D unclear. Germline V gene lookup returns CDR1 SGHNT and CDR2 YYREEE (reference sequence). This CDR3 is built from 16 residues. Trimming took off 5 bases at V and 0 bases at J, with 16 bases between the two ends. CDR3: CASSSVSVPSTDTQYF. The CDR3 DNA reads TGTGCCAGCAGTTCAGTCTCTGTACCTAGCACAGATACGCAGTATTTT.

CDR3 DNA: TGTGCCAGAAGCTGCCCCCACTCGCCTCAGCTAGCTCCATACGAGCAGTACGTC. It yields the protein CARSCPHSPQLAPYEQYV. The chain is built from TRBV5-3 and TRBJ2-7, with D possibly TRBD2 on 5 matching bases. TRBV5-3 is identified as an open reading frame with a role that is uncertain. The length of the CDR3 is 18 residues. V gave up 3 bases and J gave up 4 bases, with 26 bases separating them.